This record looks at one T cell receptor beta chain sequence and its context. Its specificity is not known. These data come from a study of cytomegalovirus exposure and HLA in healthy donors. 13 Jbeta primers and 60 Vbeta primers were used for the PCR. Authors' analysis steps: The authors later counted tens of millions of unique TCR beta chains, 9 million to 12 million of them shared. The table came from immunoSEQ multiplex PCR; TCRdb's copy has only in-frame clones and leaves some out. V, J and clone size were drawn from that table, and D and trimming were deduced from the DNA. The repertoire has roughly 130,000 clones, 74% of them found once; the top ten carry 5.8%. General study results and limits: Reported findings show TCR beta sequences accurately forecast HLA-A and HLA-B alleles in most subjects.

The receptor comes from a woman aged 50 to 65 in good health and CMV-seropositive. The sample taken for sequencing was PBMCs.

CDR3 sequence: CASSPPGQANTEAFF. The CDR3 coding sequence is TGTGCCAGCAGCCCCCCCGGACAGGCTAACACTGAAGCTTTCTTT. The V call is TRBV27, the J call TRBJ1-1; 7 bases are a match to TRBD1. The CDR3 has 15 amino acids. Germline assignment: CDR1 MNHEY and CDR2 SMNVEV (reference sequence). The junction had 9 bases not matched to a gene; V was cut back by 6 bases and J by 2 bases.